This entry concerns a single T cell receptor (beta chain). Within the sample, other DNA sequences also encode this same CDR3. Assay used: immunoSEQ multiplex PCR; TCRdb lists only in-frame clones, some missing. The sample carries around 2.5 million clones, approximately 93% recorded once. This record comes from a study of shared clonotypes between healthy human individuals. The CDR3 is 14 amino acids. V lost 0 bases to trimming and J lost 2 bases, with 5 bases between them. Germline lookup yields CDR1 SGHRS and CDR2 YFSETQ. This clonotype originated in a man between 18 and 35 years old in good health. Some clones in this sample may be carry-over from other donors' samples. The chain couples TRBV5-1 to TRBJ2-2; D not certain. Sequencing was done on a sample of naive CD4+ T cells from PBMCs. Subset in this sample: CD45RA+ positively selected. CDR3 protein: CASSLGANTGELFF. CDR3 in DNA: TGCGCCAGCAGCTTGGGGGCCAACACCGGGGAGCTGTTTTTT.